These 7 T cell receptor beta chains were all obtained from the same sample, sequenced in a study of T cells in Graves' hyperthyroidism and ophthalmopathy. Template material for amplifying TCR beta CDR3 regions consisted of RNA transcripts. In the first-round RT-PCR of the TCR CDR3, the HTBI primer set was used. TCRdb ran MiXCR on the multiplex PCR reads and lists one entry per CDR3 protein. This sample has 600,000 to 900,000 distinct CDR3 sequences, with around 15% found just once. Sequencing was done on a sample of blood. All receptors derive from a man aged 18 to 30 with Graves' hyperthyroidism.

This clonotype has ten or more counts. Here the CDR3 reads CATSLRASGSLGQETQYF. CDR3 bases: TGTGCCACCAGTTTACGGGCTAGCGGGAGTCTGGGGCAAGAGACCCAGTACTTC. The chain couples TRBV24-1 to TRBJ2-5; 10 nucleotides match TRBD2. V shed 6 bases and J 2 bases; nucleotides not matched to a gene: 14. Germline loops: CDR1 KGHDR, CDR2 SFDVKD. The CDR3 contains 18 residues.

Written as DNA, the CDR3 is TGTGCCAGCAGCTTGGTATCGGGGGGCCGGTCGCAGTATTTT. Translating gives CASSLVSGGRSQYF. J is TRBJ2-3 and V is TRBV5-8, with D possibly TRBD2 on 7 matching bases. Germline V gene lookup returns CDR1 SGHTS and CDR2 YDEGEE. The CDR3 has 14 amino acids. The V end lost 0 bases, the J end lost 10 bases, and 15 bases lay between the germline ends.

In its sample, this clonotype was seen a few times. The CDR3 DNA reads as TGCGCCAGCAGCCACTTACCGGGACAGGGATACAATGAGCAGTTCTTC. Translating gives CASSHLPGQGYNEQFF. This chain joins TRBV4-1 and TRBJ2-1; the match to TRBD1 covers 9 bases. The CDR3 has 16 amino acids. The germline V gene has CDR1 MGHRA and CDR2 YSYEKL. After removal of 3 bases from V and 4 bases from J, the junction contained 7 bases not matched to a gene.

The rearrangement uses TRBV20-1 and TRBJ2-7; TRBD2 matches 12 bases. V gave up 3 bases and J gave up 3 bases; unmatched junction bases: 6. Germline V CDR1 and CDR2: DFQATT, SNEGSKA (reference sequence). This CDR3 has 15 residues. CDR3 protein: CSASGTSGSRYEQYF. DNA of the CDR3: TGCAGTGCTAGTGGGACTAGCGGGTCTCGCTACGAGCAGTACTTC.

V is TRBV14 and J is TRBJ2-4, with 10 bases lining up with TRBD2. V lost 0 bases, J lost 2 bases, and 7 bases stayed unmatched. The CDR3 length is 18 residues. The germline CDR1 and CDR2 sequences are SGHDN and FVKESK. The CDR3 DNA reads TGTGCCAGCAGCCAAGATGCTCTAGCGGGAGTCACCAAAAACATTCAGTACTTC. This sequence encodes CASSQDALAGVTKNIQYF.

The genes are TRBV29-1 and TRBJ1-1; 8 bases are a match to TRBD1. Germline values: CDR1 SQVTM, CDR2 ANQGSEA. The CDR3 sequence is 13 residues long. V gave up 4 bases and J gave up 6 bases; unmatched junction bases: 7. The CDR3 loop is CSVVTGGLAEAFF. The CDR3 nucleotides read TGCAGCGTTGTAACAGGGGGTCTGGCTGAAGCTTTCTTT.

This clonotype showed up many times. The V call is TRBV2, the J call TRBJ2-7; D might be TRBD2 (5 bases). Per the germline V gene, CDR1 is SNHLY and CDR2 is FYNNEI. This CDR3 has 11 amino acids. V was clipped by 8 bases and J by 2 bases, with 7 bases between them. CDR3 protein: CASLLAYEQYF. In nucleotides, the CDR3 is TGTGCCAGCCTACTAGCCTACGAGCAGTACTTC.